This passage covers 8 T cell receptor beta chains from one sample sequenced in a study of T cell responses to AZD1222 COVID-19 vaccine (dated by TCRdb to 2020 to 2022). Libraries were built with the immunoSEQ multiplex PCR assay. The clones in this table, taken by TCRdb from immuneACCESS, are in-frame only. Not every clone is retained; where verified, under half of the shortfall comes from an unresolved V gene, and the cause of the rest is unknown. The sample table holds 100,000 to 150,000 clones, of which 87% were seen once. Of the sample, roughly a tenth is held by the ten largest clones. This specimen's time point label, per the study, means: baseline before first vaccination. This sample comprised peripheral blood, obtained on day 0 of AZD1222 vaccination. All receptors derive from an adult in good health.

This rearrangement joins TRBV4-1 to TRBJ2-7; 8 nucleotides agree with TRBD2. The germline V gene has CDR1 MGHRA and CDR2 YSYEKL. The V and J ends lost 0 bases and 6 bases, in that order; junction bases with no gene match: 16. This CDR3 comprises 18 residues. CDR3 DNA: TGCGCCAGCAGCCAAGACTCCTGGGCTAGCGTCGGGGGGGGCGAGCAGTACTTC. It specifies CASSQDSWASVGGGEQYF.

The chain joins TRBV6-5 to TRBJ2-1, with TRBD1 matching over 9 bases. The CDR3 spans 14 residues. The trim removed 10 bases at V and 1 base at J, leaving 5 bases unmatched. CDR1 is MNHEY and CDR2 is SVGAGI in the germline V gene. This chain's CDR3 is CAIGQGRSYNEQFF. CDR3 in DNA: TGTGCCATAGGACAGGGGCGATCCTACAATGAGCAGTTCTTC.

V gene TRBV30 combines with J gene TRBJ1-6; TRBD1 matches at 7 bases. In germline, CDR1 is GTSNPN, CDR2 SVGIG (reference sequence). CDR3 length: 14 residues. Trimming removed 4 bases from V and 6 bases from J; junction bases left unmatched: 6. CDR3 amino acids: CAWKRGPFNSPLHF. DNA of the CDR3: TGTGCCTGGAAGAGGGGGCCGTTTAATTCACCCCTCCACTTT.

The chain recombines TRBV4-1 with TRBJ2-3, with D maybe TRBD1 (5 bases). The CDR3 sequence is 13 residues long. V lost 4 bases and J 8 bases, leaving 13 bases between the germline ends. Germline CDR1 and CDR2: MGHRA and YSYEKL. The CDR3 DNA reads TGCGCCAGCAGCCGGTTGACAGTTGGTACGCAGTATTTT. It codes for CASSRLTVGTQYF.

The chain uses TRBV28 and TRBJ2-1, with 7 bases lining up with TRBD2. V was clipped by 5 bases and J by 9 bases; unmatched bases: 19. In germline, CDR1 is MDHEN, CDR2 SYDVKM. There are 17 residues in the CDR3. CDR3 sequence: CASSPQPRGGSFREQFF. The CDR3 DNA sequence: TGTGCCAGCAGTCCCCAACCCCGGGGCGGGAGCTTCCGTGAGCAGTTCTTC.

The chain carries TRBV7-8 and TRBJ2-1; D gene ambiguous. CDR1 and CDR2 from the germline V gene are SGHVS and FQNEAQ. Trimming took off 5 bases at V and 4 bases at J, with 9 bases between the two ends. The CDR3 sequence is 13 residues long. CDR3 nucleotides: TGTGCCAGCAGCCCCAGGCGATACAATGAGCAGTTCTTC. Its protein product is CASSPRRYNEQFF.

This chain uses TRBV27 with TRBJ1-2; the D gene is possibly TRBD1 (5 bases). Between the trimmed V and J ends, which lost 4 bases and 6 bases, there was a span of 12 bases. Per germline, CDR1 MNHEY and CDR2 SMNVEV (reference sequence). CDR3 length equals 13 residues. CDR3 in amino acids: CASSSGETDGYTF. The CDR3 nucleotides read TGTGCCAGCAGTTCGGGGGAAACGGATGGCTACACCTTC.

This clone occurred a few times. The CDR3 loop is CASSHGGNEQYF. In DNA form, the CDR3 reads TGTGCCAGCAGCCACGGCGGGAACGAGCAGTACTTC. The chain joins TRBV7-2 to TRBJ2-7; D perhaps matches TRBD2 (6 bases). The CDR3 is 12 residues long. Germline V gene lookup returns CDR1 SGHTA and CDR2 FQGNSA. Trimming removed 5 bases at V and 5 bases at J, with 10 bases between.